The present TCR beta chain was sequenced within a study of blood T cells in healthy people across ages. Overall study findings and caveats: It was the long-lived donors that had more naive CD4+ cells and higher diversity than aged donors.

This clonotype appeared a single time. Its antigen is not identified. Trimming removed 11 bases from V and 0 bases from J; junction bases left unmatched: 7. Looked up from germline, CDR1 is ENHRY and CDR2 is SYGVKD. CDR3 length: 14 residues. Through a sample-barcoded 5' primer and a J-beta primer mix, a second PCR was run for 7 to 11 cycles. TCRdb called the 5' RACE reads again in MiXCR, with one record for every CDR3 protein. The sample yields around 800,000 distinct CDR3 sequences, about 42% seen once. The sequencing input was blood. The gene calls are TRBV10-3 and TRBJ1-5, with 7 nucleotides matching TRBD1. The origin of this receptor is a man between 60 and 70 years old in good health. CDR3 bases: TGTGCCGCGGCAGGGGGGAATAGCAATCAGCCCCAGCATTTT. Amino acids: CAAAGGNSNQPQHF.